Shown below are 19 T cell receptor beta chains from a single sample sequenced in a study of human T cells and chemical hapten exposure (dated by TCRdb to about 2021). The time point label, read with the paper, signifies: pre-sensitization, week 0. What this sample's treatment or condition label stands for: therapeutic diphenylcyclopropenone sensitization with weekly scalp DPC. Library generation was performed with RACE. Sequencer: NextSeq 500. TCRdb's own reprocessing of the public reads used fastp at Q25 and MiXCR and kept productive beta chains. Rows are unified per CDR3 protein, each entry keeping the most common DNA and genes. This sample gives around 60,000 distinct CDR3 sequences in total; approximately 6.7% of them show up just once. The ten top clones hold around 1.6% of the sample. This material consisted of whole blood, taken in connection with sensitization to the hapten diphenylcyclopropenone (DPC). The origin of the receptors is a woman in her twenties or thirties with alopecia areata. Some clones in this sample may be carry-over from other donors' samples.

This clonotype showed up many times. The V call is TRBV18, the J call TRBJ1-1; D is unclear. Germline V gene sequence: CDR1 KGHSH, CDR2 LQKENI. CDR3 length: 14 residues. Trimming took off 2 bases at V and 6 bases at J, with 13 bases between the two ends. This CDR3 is CASSPMREKPEAFF. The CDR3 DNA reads TGTGCCAGCTCACCAATGAGGGAGAAACCTGAAGCTTTCTTT.

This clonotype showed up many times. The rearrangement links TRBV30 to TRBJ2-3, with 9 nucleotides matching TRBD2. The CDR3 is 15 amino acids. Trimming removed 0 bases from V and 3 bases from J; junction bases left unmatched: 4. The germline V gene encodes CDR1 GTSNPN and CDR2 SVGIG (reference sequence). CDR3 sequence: CAWSVQTSGTDTQYF. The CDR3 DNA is TGTGCCTGGAGTGTACAGACTAGCGGAACAGATACGCAGTATTTT.

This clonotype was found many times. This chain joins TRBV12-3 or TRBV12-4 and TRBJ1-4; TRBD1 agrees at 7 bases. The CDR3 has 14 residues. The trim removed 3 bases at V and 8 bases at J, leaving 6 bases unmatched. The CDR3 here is CASSFRTGDEKLFF. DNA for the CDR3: TGTGCCAGCAGTTTTCGTACAGGGGACGAAAAACTGTTTTTT.

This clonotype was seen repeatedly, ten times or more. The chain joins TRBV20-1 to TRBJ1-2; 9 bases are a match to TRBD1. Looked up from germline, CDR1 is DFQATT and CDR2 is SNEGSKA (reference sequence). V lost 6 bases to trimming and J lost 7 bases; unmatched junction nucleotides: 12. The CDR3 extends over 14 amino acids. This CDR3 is CSATQNRDRAGYTF. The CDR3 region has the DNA TGCAGTGCCACACAAAACCGGGACAGGGCTGGCTACACCTTC.

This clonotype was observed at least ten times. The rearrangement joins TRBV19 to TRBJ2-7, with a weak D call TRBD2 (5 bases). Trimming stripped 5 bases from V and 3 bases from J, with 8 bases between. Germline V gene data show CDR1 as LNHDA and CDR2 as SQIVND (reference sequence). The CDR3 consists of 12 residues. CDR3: CASSARGYEQYF. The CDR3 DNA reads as TGTGCCAGTAGTGCACGGGGCTACGAGCAGTACTTC.

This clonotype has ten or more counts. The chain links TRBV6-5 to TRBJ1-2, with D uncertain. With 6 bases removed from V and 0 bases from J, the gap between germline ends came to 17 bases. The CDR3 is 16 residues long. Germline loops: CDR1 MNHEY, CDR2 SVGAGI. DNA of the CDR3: TGTGCCAGCAGCTTATCCGGGAGCCCCTCTAACTATGGCTACACCTTC. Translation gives CASSLSGSPSNYGYTF.

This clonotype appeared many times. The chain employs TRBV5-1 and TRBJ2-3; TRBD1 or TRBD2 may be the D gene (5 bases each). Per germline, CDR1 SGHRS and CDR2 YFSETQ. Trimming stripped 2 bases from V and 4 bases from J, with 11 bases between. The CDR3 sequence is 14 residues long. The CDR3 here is CASSFLGDADTQYF. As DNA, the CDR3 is TGCGCCAGCAGCTTCCTAGGGGACGCAGATACGCAGTATTTT. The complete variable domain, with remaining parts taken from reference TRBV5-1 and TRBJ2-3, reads KAGVTQTPRYLIKTRGQQVTLSCSPISGHRSVSWYQQTPGQGLQFLFEYFSETQRNKGNFPGRFSGRQFSNSRSEMNVSTLELGDSALYLCASSFLGDADTQYFGPGTRLTVL.

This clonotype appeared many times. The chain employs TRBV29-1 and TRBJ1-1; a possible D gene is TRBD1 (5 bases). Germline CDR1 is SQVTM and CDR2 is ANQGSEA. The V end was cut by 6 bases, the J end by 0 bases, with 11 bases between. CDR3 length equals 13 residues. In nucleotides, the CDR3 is TGCAGCGTGGGGGGAGGGGTGAACACTGAAGCTTTCTTT. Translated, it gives CSVGGGVNTEAFF.

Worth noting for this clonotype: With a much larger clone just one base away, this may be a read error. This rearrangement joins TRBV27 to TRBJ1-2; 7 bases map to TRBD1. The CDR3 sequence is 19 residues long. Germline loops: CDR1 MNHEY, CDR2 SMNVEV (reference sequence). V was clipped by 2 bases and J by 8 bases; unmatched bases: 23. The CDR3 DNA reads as TGTGCCAGCAGTTTAAGGGAGACAGGGATGTCCGTCTCCCCTGGAGGCTACACCTTC. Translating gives CASSLRETGMSVSPGGYTF.

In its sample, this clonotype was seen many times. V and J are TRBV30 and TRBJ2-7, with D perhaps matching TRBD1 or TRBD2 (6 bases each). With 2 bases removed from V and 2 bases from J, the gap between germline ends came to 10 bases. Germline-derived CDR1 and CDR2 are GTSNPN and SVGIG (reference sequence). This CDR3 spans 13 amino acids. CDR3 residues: CAWSTGATYEQYF. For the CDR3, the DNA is TGTGCCTGGAGTACGGGGGCAACCTACGAGCAGTACTTC.

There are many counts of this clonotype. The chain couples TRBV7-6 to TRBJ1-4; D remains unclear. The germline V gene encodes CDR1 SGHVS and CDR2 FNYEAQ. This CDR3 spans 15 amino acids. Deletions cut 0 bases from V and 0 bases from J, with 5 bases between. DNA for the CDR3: TGTGCCAGCAGCTTAGCACCTACAACTAATGAAAAACTGTTTTTT. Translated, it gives CASSLAPTTNEKLFF. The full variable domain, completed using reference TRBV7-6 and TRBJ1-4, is GAGVSQSPRYKVTKRGQDVALRCDPISGHVSLYWYRQALGQGPEFLTYFNYEAQQDKSGLPNDRFSAERPEGSISTLTIQRTEQRDSAMYRCASSLAPTTNEKLFFGSGTQLSVL.

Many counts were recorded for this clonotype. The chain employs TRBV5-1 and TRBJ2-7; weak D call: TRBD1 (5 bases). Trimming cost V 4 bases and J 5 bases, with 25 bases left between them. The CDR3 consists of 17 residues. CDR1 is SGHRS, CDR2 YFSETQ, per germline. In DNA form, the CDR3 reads TGCGCCAGCAGCAAGGAAAGGGGCTTGGGGATTCCCGACGAGCAGTACTTC. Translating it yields CASSKERGLGIPDEQYF.

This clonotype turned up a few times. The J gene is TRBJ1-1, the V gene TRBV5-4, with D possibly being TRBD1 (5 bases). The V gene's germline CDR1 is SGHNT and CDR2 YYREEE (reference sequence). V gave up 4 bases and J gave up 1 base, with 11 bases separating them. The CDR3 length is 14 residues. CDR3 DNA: TGTGCCAGCAGCCTTTTTGGGGGGAACACTGAAGCTTTCTTT. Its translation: CASSLFGGNTEAFF. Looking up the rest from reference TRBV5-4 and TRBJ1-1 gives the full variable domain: ETGVTQSPTHLIKTRGQQVTLRCSSQSGHNTVSWYQQALGQGPQFIFQYYREEENGRGNFPPRFSGLQFPNYSSELNVNALELDDSALYLCASSLFGGNTEAFFGQGTRLTVV.

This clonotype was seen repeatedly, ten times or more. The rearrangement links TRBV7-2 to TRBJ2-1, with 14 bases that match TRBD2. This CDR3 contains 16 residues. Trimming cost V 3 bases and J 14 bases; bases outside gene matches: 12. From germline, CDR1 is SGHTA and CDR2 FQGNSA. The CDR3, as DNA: TGTGCCAGCAGCTTGGCTCAGACTAGCGGGGGGGCTGCTGAGTTCTTC. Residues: CASSLAQTSGGAAEFF.

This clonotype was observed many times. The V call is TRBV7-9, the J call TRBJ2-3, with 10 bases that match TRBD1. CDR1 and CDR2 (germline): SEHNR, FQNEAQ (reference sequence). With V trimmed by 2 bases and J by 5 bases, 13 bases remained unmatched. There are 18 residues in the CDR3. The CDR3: CASSLLRLTGGAIDTQYF. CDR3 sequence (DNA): TGTGCCAGCAGCTTATTGAGGTTGACAGGGGGCGCGATAGATACGCAGTATTTT.

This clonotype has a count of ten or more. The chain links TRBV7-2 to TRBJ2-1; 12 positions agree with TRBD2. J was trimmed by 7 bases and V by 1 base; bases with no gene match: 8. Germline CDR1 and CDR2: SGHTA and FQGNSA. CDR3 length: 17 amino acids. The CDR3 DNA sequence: TGTGCCAGCAGCTTAGGACCGGGGACTAGCGGGCAGAATGAGCAGTTCTTC. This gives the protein CASSLGPGTSGQNEQFF. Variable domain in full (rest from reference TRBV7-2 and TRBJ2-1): GAGVSQSPSNKVTEKGKDVELRCDPISGHTALYWYRQSLGQGLEFLIYFQGNSAPDKSGLPSDRFSAERTGGSVSTLTIQRTQQEDSAVYLCASSLGPGTSGQNEQFFGPGTRLTVL.

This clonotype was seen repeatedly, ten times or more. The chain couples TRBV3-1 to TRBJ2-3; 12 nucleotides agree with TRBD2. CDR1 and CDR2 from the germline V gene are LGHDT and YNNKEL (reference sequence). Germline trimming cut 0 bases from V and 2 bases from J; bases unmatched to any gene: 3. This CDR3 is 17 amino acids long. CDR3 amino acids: CASSQDRLAGDTDTQYF. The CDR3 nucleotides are TGTGCCAGCAGCCAAGATCGACTAGCGGGGGACACAGATACGCAGTATTTT.

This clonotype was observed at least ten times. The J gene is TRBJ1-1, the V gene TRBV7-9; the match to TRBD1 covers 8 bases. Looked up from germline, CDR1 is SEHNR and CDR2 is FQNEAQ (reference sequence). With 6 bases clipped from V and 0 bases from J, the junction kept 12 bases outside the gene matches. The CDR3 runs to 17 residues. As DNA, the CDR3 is TGTGCCAGCAGAAGAGACCGGACAGGGCCCATGAACACTGAAGCTTTCTTT. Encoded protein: CASRRDRTGPMNTEAFF.

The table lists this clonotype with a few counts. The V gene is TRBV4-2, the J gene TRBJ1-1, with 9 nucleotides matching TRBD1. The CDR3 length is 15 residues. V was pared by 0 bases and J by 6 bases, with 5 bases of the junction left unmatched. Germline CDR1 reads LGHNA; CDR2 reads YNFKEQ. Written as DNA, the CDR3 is TGTGCCAGCAGCCAAGACCACAGGGGGCGTTCTGAAGCTTTCTTT. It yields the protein CASSQDHRGRSEAFF.